The 5 T cell receptor beta chains presented below share a single source sample, sequenced in a study of technical replicates of blood from several donors. Clones were read by immunoSEQ multiplex PCR, and TCRdb kept only the in-frame ones, dropping some. The table lists under 95,000 clones, about 94% of them singletons. The sample consisted of T cells isolated from PBMCs. All receptors come from a human donor in good health.

The chain recombines TRBV5-1 with TRBJ2-1; 7 positions agree with TRBD1. Unmatched junction bases numbered 8, after V lost 0 bases and J lost 8 bases. Germline-derived CDR1 and CDR2 are SGHRS and YFSETQ. CDR3 length equals 15 residues. CDR3 in DNA: TGCGCCAGCAGCTTGGTCGCCCAAGGGGGCTATGAGCAGTTCTTC. It translates to CASSLVAQGGYEQFF. Looking up the rest from reference TRBV5-1 and TRBJ2-1 gives the full variable domain: KAGVTQTPRYLIKTRGQQVTLSCSPISGHRSVSWYQQTPGQGLQFLFEYFSETQRNKGNFPGRFSGRQFSNSRSEMNVSTLELGDSALYLCASSLVAQGGYEQFFGPGTRLTVL.

The chain uses TRBV4-1 and TRBJ2-2, with TRBD1 matching 10 bases. Germline lookup yields CDR1 MGHRA and CDR2 YSYEKL. CDR3 length: 14 residues. V lost 4 bases to trimming and J lost 9 bases; unmatched junction nucleotides: 5. CDR3 DNA: TGCGCCAGCAGCCGCCGGACAGGGGGGAGGGAGCTGTTTTTT. It codes for CASSRRTGGRELFF.

This sequence joins TRBV28 and TRBJ2-1; D possibly corresponds to TRBD2 (5 bases). This CDR3 spans 16 amino acids. Trimming cost V 3 bases and J 3 bases, with 15 bases left between them. Germline values: CDR1 MDHEN, CDR2 SYDVKM. The CDR3 DNA follows: TGTGCCAGCAGTTTCTTCCGAGGGAGTGTCTACAATGAGCAGTTCTTC. The encoded protein is CASSFFRGSVYNEQFF.

The chain couples TRBV7-2 to TRBJ1-2; D remains unclear. The CDR3 contains 13 residues. The V gene's germline CDR1 is SGHTA and CDR2 FQGNSA. V was clipped by 7 bases and J by 0 bases, with 9 bases between them. The chain's CDR3 is CASNSNSNYGYTF. The CDR3 DNA follows: TGTGCCAGCAACTCCAATTCTAACTATGGCTACACCTTC.

This chain uses TRBV4-1 with TRBJ1-2; 12 bases line up with TRBD1. The CDR3 has 14 amino acids. Germline V gene sequence: CDR1 MGHRA, CDR2 YSYEKL. V shed 5 bases, J shed 7 bases, and the junction held 5 bases outside the gene matches. The CDR3 nucleotides are TGCGCCAGCAGCTGGGGACAGGGGGCCGGTGGCTACACCTTC. This codes for CASSWGQGAGGYTF.